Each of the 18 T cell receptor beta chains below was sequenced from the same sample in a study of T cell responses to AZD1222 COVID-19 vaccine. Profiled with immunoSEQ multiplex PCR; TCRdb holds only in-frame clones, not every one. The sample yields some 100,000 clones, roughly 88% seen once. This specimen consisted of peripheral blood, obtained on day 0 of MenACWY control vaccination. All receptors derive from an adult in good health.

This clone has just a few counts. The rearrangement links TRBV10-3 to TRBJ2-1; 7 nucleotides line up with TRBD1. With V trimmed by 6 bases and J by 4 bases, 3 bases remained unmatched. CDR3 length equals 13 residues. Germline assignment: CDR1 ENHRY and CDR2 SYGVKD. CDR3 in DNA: TGTGCCATCAGACCGGGACAGTACAATGAGCAGTTCTTC. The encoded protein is CAIRPGQYNEQFF.

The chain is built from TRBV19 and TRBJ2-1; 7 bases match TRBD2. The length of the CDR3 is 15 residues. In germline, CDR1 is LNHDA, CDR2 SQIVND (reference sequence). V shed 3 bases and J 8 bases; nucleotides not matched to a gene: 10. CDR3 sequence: CASSIIAGASDEQFF. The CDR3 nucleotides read TGTGCCAGTAGTATCATCGCGGGAGCTAGCGATGAGCAGTTCTTC.

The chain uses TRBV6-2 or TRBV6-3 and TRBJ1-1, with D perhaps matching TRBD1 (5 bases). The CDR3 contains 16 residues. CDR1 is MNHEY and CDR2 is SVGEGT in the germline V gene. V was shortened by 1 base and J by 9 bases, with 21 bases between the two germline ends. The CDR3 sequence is CASSYFIGEGLKKAFF. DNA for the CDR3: TGTGCCAGCAGTTACTTCATAGGCGAGGGGCTGAAGAAAGCTTTCTTT.

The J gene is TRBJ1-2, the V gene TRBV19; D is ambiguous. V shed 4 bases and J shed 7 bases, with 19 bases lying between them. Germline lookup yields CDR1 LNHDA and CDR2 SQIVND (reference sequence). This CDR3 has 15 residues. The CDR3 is CASSTDTRTNVGYTF. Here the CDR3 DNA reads TGTGCCAGTAGTACAGACACGCGGACCAACGTTGGCTACACCTTC.

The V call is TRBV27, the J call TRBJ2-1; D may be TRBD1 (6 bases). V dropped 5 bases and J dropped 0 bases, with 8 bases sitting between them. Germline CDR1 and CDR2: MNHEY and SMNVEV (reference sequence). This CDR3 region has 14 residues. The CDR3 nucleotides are TGTGCCAGCAGTCTAGGGGGCTCCTACAATGAGCAGTTCTTC. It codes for CASSLGGSYNEQFF.

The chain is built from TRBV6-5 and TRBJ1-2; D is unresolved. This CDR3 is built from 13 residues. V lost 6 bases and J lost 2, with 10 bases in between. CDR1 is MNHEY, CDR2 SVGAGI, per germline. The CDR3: CASRLRTNYGYTF. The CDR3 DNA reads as TGTGCCAGCAGGCTACGGACGAACTATGGCTACACCTTC.

The CDR3: CASSRTDLTQYF. CDR3 nucleotide sequence: TGTGCCAGCAGTCGGACAGATTTGACCCAGTACTTC. The chain has TRBV7-2 and TRBJ2-5; TRBD1 is a possible D gene (6 bases). This CDR3 contains 12 residues. V was pared by 6 bases and J by 7 bases, with 12 bases between. The germline gives CDR1 SGHTA, CDR2 FQGNSA.

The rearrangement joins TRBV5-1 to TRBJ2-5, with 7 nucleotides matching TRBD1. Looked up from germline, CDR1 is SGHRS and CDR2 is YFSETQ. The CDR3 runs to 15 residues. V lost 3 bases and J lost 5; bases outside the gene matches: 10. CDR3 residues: CASSSPQGVVETQYF. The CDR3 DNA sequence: TGCGCCAGCAGCTCCCCCCAGGGGGTGGTTGAGACCCAGTACTTC.

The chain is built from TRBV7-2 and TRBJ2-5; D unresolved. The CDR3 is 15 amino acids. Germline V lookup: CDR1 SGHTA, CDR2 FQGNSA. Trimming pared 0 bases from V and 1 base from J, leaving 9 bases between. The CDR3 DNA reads TGTGCCAGCAGCTTAGCAACTACCTTCCAAGAGACCCAGTACTTC. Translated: CASSLATTFQETQYF. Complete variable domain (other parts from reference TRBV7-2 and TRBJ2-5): GAGVSQSPSNKVTEKGKDVELRCDPISGHTALYWYRQSLGQGLEFLIYFQGNSAPDKSGLPSDRFSAERTGGSVSTLTIQRTQQEDSAVYLCASSLATTFQETQYFGPGTRLLVL.

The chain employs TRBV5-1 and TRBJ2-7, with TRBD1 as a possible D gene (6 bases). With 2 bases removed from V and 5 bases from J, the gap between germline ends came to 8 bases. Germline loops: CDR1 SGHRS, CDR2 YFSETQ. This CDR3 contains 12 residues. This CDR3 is CASSLQGDEQYF. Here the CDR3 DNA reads TGCGCCAGCAGCTTACAGGGTGACGAGCAGTACTTC.

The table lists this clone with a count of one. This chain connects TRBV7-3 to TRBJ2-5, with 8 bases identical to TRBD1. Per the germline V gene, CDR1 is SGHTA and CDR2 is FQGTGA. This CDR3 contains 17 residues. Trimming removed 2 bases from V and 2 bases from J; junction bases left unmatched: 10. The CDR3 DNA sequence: TGTGCCAGCAGCTTAGGAGGCCAGGGGGCATTTCAAGAGACCCAGTACTTC. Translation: CASSLGGQGAFQETQYF.

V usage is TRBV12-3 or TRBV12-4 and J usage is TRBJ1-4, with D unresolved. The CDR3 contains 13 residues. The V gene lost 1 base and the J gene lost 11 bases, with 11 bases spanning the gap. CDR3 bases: TGTGCCAGCAGTTTAGGCGAGGCCCATAAACTGTTTTTT. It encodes CASSLGEAHKLFF.

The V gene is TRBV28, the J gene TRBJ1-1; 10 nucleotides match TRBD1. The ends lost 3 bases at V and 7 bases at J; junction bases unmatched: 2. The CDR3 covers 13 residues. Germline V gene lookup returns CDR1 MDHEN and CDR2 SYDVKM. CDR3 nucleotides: TGTGCCAGCAGTTTGGGACAGGGGCTTGAAGCTTTCTTT. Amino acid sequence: CASSLGQGLEAFF.

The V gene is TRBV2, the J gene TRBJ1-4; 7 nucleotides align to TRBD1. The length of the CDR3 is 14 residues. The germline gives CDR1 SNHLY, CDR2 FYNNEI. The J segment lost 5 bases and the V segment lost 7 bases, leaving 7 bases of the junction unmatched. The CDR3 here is CASTGTASNEKLFF. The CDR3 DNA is TGTGCCAGCACCGGGACAGCCTCAAATGAAAAACTGTTTTTT.

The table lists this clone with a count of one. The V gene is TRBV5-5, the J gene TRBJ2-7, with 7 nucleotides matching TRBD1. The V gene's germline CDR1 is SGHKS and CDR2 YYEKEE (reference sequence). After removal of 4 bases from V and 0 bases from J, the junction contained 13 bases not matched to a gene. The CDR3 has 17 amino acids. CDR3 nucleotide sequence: TGTGCCAGCAGCGCCCCTGACAGGGCTAGAAGCTCCTACGAGCAGTACTTC. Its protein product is CASSAPDRARSSYEQYF.

DNA of the CDR3: TGTGCCAGCAGTCTCACCGGGACAGGGTATAATTCACCCCTCCACTTT. Its protein is CASSLTGTGYNSPLHF. The chain has TRBV5-5 and TRBJ1-6; 9 bases fit TRBD1. Trimming removed 5 bases from V and 4 bases from J; junction bases left unmatched: 7. This CDR3 comprises 16 residues. CDR1 and CDR2 from the germline V gene are SGHKS and YYEKEE (reference sequence).

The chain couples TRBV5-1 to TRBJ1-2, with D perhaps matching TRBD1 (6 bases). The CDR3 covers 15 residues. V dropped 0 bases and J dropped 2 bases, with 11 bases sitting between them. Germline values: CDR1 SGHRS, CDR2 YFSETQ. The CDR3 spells CASSLAYTGNYGYTF. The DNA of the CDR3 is TGCGCCAGCAGCTTGGCCTACACAGGGAACTATGGCTACACCTTC.

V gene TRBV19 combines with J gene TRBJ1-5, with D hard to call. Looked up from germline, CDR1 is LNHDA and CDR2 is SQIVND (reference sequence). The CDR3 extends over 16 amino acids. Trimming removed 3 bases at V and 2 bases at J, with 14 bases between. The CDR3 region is CASSMTVGGGNQPQHF. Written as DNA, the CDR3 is TGTGCCAGTAGTATGACGGTGGGAGGCGGCAATCAGCCCCAGCATTTT.